The source of this TCR beta chain is a study of shared clonotypes between healthy human individuals. Every subset's genomic DNA went evenly onto several immunoSEQ plates. In the authors' methods: Quality scores were absent from the junction-only immunoSEQ sequences, so filtering differed. The assay was immunoSEQ multiplex PCR, and TCRdb's table has in-frame clones only and misses some. V, J and clone size were drawn from that table, and D and trimming were deduced from the DNA. The sample carries approximately 530,000 clones, roughly 95% recorded once. Study outcomes and limitations: Generally, estimated richness proved larger in naive subsets than it did in memory subsets.

The split of CD4+ cells yielded CD45RA+ naive and CD45RA-negative memory subsets. This CDR3 comprises 14 residues. The germline V and J ends were trimmed by 4 bases and 0 bases, with 10 bases remaining between them. The germline CDR1 and CDR2 sequences are SGHRS and YFSETQ. Details on this clone: Antigen unknown.

The gene calls are TRBV5-1 and TRBJ1-1; D may be TRBD1 (5 bases). The specimen was naive CD4+ T cells sorted from blood. Specified subset: CD45RA+ positively selected. The TCR sequence derives from a woman in her 30s in good health. The CDR3 reads CASSQGSVNTEAFF. The CDR3 DNA follows: TGCGCCAGCAGCCAGGGTTCGGTGAACACTGAAGCTTTCTTT.